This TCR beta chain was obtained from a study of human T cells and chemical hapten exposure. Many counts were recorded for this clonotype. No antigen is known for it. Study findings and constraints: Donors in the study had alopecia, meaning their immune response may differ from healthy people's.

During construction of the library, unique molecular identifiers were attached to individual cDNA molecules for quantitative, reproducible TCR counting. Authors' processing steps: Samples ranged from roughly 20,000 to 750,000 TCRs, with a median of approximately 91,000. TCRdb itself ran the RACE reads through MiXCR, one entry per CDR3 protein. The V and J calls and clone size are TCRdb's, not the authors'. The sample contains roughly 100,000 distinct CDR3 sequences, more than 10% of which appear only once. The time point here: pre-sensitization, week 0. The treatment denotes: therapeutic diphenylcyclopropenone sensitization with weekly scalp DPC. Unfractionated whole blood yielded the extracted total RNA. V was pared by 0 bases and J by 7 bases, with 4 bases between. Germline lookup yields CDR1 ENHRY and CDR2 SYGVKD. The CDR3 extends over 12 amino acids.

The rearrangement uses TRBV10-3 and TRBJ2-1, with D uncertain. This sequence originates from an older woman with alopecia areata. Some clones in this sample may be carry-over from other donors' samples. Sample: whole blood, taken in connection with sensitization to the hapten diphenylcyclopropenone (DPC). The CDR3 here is CAISESRNEQFF. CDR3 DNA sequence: TGTGCCATCAGTGAGTCTAGGAATGAGCAGTTCTTC.